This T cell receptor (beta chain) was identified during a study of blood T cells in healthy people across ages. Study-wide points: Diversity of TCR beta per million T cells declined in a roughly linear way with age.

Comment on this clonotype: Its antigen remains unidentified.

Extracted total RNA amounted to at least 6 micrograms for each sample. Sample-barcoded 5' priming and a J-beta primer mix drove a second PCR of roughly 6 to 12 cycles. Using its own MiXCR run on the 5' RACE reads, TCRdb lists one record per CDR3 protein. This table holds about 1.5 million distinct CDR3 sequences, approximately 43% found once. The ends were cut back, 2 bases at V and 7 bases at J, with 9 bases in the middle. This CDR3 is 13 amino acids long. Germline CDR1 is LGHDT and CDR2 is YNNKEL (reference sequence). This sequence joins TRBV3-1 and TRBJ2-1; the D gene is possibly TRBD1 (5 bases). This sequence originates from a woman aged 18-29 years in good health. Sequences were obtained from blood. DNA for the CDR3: TGTGCCAGCAGCCAATACCAGGGTAATGAGCAGTTCTTC. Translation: CASSQYQGNEQFF.